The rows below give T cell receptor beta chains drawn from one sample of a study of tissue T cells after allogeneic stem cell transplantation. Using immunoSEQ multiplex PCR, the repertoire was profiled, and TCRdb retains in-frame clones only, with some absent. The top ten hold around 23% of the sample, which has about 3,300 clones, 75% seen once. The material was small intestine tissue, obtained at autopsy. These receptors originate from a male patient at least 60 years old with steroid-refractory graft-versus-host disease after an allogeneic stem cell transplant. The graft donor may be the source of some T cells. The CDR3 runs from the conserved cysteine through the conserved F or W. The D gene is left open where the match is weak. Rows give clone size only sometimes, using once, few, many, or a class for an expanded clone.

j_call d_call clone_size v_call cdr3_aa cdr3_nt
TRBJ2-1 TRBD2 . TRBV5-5 CASSLATSGRGEQFF TGTGCCAGCAGCTTGGCTACTAGCGGGCGGGGTGAGCAGTTCTTC
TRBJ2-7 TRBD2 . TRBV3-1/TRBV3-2 CASSGGTYEQYF TGTGCCAGTAGCGGGGGAACCTACGAGCAGTACTTC
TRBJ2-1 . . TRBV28 CASSFDSYNEQFF TGTGCCAGCAGTTTCGACAGCTACAATGAGCAGTTCTTC
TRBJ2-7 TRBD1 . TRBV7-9 CASSLFSGTGREREQYF TGTGCCAGCAGCTTATTCAGCGGGACAGGGAGGGAACGCGAGCAGTACTTC
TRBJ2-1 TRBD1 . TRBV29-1 CSVEESGRGRYNEQFF TGCAGCGTTGAAGAGTCCGGCAGGGGGAGATACAATGAGCAGTTCTTC
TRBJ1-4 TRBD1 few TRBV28 CASGLTGDNEKLFF TGTGCCAGCGGTCTGACAGGGGATAATGAAAAACTGTTTTTT
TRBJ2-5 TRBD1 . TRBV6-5 CATGQGAGTQYF TGTGCCACCGGACAGGGGGCTGGGACCCAGTACTTC
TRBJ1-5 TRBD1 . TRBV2 CASLIRAPRDRPGAPWRTDQPQHF TGTGCCAGCCTGATTCGTGCCCCTCGGGACAGACCCGGCGCACCGTGGAGGACTGATCAGCCCCAGCATTTT
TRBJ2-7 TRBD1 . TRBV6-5 CASNPTGGYEQYF TGTGCCAGCAACCCGACAGGGGGCTACGAGCAGTACTTC
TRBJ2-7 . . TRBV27 CASSLSSTRGYEQYF TGTGCCAGCAGTCTATCCAGTACACGGGGGTACGAGCAGTACTTC
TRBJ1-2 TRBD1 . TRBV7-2 CASSYLDRVEGYTF TGTGCCAGCAGCTATCTGGACAGGGTTGAAGGCTACACCTTC
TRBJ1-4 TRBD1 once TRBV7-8 CASSPGTGSNEKLFF TGTGCCAGCAGCCCCGGGACAGGGTCTAATGAAAAACTGTTTTTT
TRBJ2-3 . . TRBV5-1 CASSVLGGWSDTQYF TGCGCCAGCAGCGTGTTGGGGGGATGGTCAGATACGCAGTATTTT
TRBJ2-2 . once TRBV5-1 CASSLGGGPTGELFF TGCGCCAGCAGCTTGGGAGGGGGTCCCACCGGGGAGCTGTTTTTT
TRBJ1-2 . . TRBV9 CASSAPTLGYTF TGTGCCAGCAGCGCCCCGACACTTGGCTACACCTTC
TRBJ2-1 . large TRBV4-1 CASSQVHGTSSNEQFF TGCGCCAGCAGCCAAGTTCATGGCACTAGCAGCAATGAGCAGTTCTTC
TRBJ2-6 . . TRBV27 CASSSGRLSGANVLTF TGTGCCAGCAGTTCCGGACGACTCTCTGGGGCCAACGTCCTGACTTTC
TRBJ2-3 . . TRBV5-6 CASSAKGRGGGPDTQYF TGTGCCAGCAGCGCCAAAGGGAGGGGGGGAGGCCCAGATACGCAGTATTTT
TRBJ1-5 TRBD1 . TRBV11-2 CASSKGQFNQPQHF TGTGCCAGCAGCAAGGGACAGTTCAATCAGCCCCAGCATTTT
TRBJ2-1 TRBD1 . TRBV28 CASSLAGGEQFF TGTGCCAGCAGTTTAGCAGGGGGTGAGCAGTTCTTC
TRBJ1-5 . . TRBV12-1 CASSFFTLQGNKPQHF TGTGCCAGCAGCTTCTTCACCCTCCAGGGTAATAAGCCCCAGCATTTT
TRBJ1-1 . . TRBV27 CASSLSRMNTEAFF TGTGCCAGCAGTTTATCTCGTATGAACACTGAAGCTTTCTTT
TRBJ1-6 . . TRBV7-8 CASSSNTGSQNSPLHF TGTGCCAGCAGCTCAAATACCGGGTCTCAGAATTCACCCCTCCACTTT
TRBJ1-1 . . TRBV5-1 CASSLEVALNTEAFF TGCGCCAGCAGCTTGGAGGTTGCTCTGAACACTGAAGCTTTCTTT
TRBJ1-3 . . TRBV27 CASSLFGGPSGNTIYF TGTGCCAGCAGTTTATTCGGGGGTCCCTCTGGAAACACCATATATTTT
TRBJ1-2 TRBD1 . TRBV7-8 CASKQGASGYTF TGTGCCAGCAAACAGGGGGCGTCGGGCTACACCTTC
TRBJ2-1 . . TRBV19 CASSERAGNEQFF TGTGCCAGTAGTGAGAGAGCAGGAAATGAGCAGTTCTTC
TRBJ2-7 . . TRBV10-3 CAISVRGDSYEQYF TGTGCCATCAGTGTACGAGGGGACTCCTACGAGCAGTACTTC
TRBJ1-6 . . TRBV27 CASKWLETNSPLHF TGTGCCAGCAAGTGGTTAGAGACGAATTCACCCCTCCACTTT
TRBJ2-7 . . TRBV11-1 CASSQSYEQYF TGTGCCAGCAGCCAATCCTACGAGCAGTACTTC
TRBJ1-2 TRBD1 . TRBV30 CAWNRDRDNGYTF TGTGCCTGGAACCGGGACAGGGATAATGGCTACACCTTC
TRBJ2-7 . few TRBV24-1 CATSDGGGYEQYF TGTGCCACCAGTGATGGCGGTGGATACGAGCAGTACTTC